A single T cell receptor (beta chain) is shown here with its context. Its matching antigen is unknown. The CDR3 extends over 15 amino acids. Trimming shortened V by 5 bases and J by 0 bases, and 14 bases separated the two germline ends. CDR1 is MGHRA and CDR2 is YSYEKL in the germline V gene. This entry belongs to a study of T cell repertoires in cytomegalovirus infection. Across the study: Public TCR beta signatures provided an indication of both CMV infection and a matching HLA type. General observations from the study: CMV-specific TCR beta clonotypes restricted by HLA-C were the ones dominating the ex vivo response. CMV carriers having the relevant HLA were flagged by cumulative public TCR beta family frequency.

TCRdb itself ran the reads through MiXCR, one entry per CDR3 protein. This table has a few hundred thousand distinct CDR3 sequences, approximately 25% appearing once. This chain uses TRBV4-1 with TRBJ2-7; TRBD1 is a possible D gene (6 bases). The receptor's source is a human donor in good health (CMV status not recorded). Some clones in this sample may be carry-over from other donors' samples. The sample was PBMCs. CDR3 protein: CASSWRGGSSYEQYF. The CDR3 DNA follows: TGCGCCAGCAGCTGGCGAGGGGGAAGCTCCTACGAGCAGTACTTC.